This T cell receptor (beta chain) is from a study of blood T cell repertoires in COVID-19. V was pared by 9 bases and J by 8 bases, with 22 bases between. This CDR3 has 15 amino acids. Germline V lookup: CDR1 LNHDA, CDR2 SQIVND (reference sequence). The table came from immunoSEQ multiplex PCR; TCRdb's copy has only in-frame clones and leaves some out. Counted here are under 120,000 clones, approximately 69% occurring once; the ten biggest clones make up roughly 6%. The sample taken for sequencing was peripheral blood. This sequence was found in a man at least 80 years old with acute or convalescent COVID-19. The chain is built from TRBV19 and TRBJ1-4; perhaps TRBD1 as D (5 bases). In nucleotides, the CDR3 is TGTGCCAGCGCGGGGGACCCTTACGGATACGAAAAACTGTTTTTT. This gives the protein CASAGDPYGYEKLFF.